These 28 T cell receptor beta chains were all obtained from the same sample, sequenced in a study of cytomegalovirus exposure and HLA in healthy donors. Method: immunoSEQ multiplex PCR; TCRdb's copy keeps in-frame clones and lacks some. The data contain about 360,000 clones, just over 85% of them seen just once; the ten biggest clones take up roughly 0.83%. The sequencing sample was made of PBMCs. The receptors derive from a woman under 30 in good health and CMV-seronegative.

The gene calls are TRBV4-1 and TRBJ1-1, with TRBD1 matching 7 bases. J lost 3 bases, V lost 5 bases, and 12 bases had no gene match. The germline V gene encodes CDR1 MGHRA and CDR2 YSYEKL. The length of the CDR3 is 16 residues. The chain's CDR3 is CASSTRQGSGDTEAFF. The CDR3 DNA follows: TGCGCCAGCAGCACTCGACAGGGATCGGGCGACACTGAAGCTTTCTTT.

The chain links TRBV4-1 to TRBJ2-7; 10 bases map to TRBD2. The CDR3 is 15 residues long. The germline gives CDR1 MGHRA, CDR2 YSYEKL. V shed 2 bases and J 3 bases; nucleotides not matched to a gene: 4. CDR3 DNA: TGCGCCAGCAGCCAACCAGTAGCGGGGGGCTACGAGCAGTACTTC. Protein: CASSQPVAGGYEQYF.

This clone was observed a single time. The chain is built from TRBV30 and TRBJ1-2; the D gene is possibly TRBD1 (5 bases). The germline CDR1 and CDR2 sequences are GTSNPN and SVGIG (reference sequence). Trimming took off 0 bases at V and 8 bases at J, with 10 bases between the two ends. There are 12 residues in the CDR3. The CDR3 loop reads CAWSVGGAGYTF. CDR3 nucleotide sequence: TGTGCCTGGAGTGTAGGCGGGGCCGGCTACACCTTC.

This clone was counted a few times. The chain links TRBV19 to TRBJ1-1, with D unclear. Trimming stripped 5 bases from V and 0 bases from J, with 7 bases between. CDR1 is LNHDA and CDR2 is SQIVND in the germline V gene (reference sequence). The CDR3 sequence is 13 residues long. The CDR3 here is CASSSLLNTEAFF. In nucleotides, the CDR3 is TGTGCCAGTAGTTCCCTCTTGAACACTGAAGCTTTCTTT. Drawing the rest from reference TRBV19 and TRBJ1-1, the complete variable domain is DGGITQSPKYLFRKEGQNVTLSCEQNLNHDAMYWYRQDPGQGLRLIYYSQIVNDFQKGDIAEGYSVSREKKESFPLTVTSAQKNPTAFYLCASSSLLNTEAFFGQGTRLTVV.

The CDR3 DNA reads TGTGCTAGTGGCCTTCCCCCCATAGACAGGGGGCACCCAGATACGCAGTATTTT. It yields the protein CASGLPPIDRGHPDTQYF. The V gene is TRBV12-5, the J gene TRBJ2-3; 10 bases align to TRBD1. This CDR3 comprises 18 residues. From germline, CDR1 is LGHNT and CDR2 FRNRAP. Germline trimming cut 6 bases from V and 4 bases from J; bases unmatched to any gene: 16.

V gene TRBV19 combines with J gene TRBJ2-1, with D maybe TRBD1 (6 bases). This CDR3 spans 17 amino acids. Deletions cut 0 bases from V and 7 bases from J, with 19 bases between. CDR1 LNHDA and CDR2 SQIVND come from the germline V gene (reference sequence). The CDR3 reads CASSIDRLWGRGNEQFF. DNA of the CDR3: TGTGCCAGTAGTATAGATCGGCTGTGGGGGCGCGGAAATGAGCAGTTCTTC.

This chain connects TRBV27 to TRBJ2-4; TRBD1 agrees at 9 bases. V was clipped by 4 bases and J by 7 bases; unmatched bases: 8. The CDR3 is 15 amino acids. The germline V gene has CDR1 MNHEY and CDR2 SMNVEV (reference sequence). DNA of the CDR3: TGTGCCAGCAGTTCACTACAGGGGGCGCATAACATTCAGTACTTC. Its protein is CASSSLQGAHNIQYF.

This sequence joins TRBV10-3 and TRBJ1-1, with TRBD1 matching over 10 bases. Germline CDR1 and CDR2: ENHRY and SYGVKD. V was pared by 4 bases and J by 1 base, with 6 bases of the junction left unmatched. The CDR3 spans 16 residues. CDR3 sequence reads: CAISGGTGDQNTEAFF. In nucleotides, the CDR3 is TGTGCCATCAGTGGCGGGACAGGGGACCAGAACACTGAAGCTTTCTTT.

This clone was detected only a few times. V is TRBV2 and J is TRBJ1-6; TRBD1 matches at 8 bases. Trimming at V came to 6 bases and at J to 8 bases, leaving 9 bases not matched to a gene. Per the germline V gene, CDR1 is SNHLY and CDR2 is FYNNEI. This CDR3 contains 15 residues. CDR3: CASSEAGTGYSPLHF. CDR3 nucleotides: TGTGCCAGCAGCGAGGCCGGGACAGGCTATTCACCCCTCCACTTT. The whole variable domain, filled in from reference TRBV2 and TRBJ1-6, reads EPEVTQTPSHQVTQMGQEVILRCVPISNHLYFYWYRQILGQKVEFLVSFYNNEISEKSEIFDDQFSVERPDGSNFTLKIRSTKLEDSAMYFCASSEAGTGYSPLHFGNGTRLTVT.

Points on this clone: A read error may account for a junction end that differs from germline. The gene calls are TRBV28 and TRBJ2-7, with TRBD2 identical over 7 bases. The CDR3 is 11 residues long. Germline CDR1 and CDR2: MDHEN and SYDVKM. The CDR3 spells CASSLPGGIVF. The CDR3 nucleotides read TGTGCCAGCAGTCTTCCGGGGGGAATAGTCTTC.

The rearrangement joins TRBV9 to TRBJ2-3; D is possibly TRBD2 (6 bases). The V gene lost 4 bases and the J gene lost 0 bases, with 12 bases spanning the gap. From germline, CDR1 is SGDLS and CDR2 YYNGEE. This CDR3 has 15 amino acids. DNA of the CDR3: TGTGCCAGCAGCCCTCTGGGGGGTAGCACAGATACGCAGTATTTT. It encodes CASSPLGGSTDTQYF. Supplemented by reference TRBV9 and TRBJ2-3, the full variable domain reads DSGVTQTPKHLITATGQRVTLRCSPRSGDLSVYWYQQSLDQGLQFLIQYYNGEERAKGNILERFSAQQFPDLHSELNLSSLELGDSALYFCASSPLGGSTDTQYFGPGTRLTVL.

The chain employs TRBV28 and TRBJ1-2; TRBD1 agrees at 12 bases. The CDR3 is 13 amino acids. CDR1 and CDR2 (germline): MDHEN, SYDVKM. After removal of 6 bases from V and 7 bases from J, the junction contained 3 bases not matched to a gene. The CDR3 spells CASRGTGGGGYTF. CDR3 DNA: TGTGCCAGCAGGGGGACAGGGGGCGGTGGCTACACCTTC.

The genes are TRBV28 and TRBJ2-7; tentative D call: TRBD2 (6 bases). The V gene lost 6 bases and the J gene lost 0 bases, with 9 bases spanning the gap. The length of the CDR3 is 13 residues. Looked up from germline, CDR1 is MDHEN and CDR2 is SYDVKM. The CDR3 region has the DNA TGTGCCAGCAGGCCTAGCGTCTCCTACGAGCAGTACTTC. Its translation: CASRPSVSYEQYF.

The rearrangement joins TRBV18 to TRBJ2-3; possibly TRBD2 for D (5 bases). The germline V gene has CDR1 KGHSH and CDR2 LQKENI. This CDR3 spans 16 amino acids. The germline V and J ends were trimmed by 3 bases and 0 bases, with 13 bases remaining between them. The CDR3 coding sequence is TGTGCCAGCTCACCCCGAAGCGGTACAAGCACAGATACGCAGTATTTT. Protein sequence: CASSPRSGTSTDTQYF.

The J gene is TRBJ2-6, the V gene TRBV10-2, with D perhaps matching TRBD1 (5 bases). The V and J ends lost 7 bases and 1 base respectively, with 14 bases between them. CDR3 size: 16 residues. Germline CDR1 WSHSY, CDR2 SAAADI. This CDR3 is CASNGQGSSGANVLTF. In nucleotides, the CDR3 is TGCGCCAGCAACGGGCAGGGATCTTCTGGGGCCAACGTCCTGACTTTC.

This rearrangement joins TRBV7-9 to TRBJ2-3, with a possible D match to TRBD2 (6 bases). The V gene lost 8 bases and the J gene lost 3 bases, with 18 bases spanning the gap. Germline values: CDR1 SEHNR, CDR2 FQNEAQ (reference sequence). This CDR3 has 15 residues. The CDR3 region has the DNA TGTGCCAGCCAGGGACTCCCCGCGGGAACAGATACGCAGTATTTT. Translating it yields CASQGLPAGTDTQYF.

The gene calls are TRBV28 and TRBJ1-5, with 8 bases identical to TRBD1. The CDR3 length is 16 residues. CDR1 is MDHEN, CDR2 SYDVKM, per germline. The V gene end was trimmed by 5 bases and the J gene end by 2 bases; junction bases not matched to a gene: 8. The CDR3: CASSVPSGGGNQPQHF. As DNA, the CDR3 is TGTGCCAGCAGTGTTCCCTCAGGGGGCGGCAATCAGCCCCAGCATTTT.

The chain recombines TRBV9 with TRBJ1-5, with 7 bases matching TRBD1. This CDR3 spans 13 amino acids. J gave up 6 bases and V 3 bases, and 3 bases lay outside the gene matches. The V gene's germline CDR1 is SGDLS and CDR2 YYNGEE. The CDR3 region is CASSGTGSQPQHF. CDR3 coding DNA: TGTGCCAGCAGCGGGACAGGATCTCAGCCCCAGCATTTT.

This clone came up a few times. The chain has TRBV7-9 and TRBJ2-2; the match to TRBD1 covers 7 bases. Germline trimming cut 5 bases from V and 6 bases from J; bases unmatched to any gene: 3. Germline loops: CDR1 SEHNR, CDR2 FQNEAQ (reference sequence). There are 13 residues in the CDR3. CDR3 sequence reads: CASSPGGAGELFF. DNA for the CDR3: TGTGCCAGCAGCCCAGGGGGAGCCGGGGAGCTGTTTTTT.

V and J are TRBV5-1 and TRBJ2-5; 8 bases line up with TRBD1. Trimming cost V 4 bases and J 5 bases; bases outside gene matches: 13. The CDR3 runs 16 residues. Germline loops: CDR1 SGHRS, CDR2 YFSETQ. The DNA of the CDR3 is TGCGCCAGCAGCCGGAAGGGACAGGCCTCCGAGGAGACCCAGTACTTC. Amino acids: CASSRKGQASEETQYF.

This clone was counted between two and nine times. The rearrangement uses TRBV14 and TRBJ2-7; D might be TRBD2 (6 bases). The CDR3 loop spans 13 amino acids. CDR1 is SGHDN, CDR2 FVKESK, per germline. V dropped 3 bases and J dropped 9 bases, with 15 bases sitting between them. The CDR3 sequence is CASSQETWGVQYF. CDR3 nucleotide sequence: TGTGCCAGCAGCCAGGAGACGTGGGGGGTGCAGTACTTC.

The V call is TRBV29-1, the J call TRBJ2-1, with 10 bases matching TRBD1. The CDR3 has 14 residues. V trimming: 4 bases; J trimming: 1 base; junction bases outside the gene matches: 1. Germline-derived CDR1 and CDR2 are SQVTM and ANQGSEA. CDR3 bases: TGCAGCGTTGTGGACAGGGGGTCCTACAATGAGCAGTTCTTC. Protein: CSVVDRGSYNEQFF.

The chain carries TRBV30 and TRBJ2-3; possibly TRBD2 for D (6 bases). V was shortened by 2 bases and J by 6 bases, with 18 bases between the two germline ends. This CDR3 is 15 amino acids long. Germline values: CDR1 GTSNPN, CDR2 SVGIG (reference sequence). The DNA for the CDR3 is TGTGCCTGGAGTTACACGGGGGTTTCTGGGGATACGCAGTATTTT. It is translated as CAWSYTGVSGDTQYF.

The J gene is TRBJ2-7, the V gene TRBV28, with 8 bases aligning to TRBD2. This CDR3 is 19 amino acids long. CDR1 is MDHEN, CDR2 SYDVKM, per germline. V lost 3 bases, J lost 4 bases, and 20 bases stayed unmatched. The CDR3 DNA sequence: TGTGCCAGCAGTTTTACCCCCTCGGCGGGAGGACCTAATACTTACGAGCAGTACTTC. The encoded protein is CASSFTPSAGGPNTYEQYF.

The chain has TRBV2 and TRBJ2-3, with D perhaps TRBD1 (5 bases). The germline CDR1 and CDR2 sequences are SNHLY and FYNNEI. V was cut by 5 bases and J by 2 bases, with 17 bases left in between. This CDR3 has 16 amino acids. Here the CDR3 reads CASSQGHLPITDTQYF. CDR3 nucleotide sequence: TGTGCCAGCAGTCAAGGACACCTTCCAATCACAGATACGCAGTATTTT.

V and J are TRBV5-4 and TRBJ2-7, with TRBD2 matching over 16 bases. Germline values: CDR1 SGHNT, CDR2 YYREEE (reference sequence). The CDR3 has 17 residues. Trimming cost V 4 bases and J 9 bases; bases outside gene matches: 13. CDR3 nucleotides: TGTGCCAGCAGCCCGACGGGACTAGCGGGAGGGCCGGCGGCGCAGTACTTC. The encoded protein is CASSPTGLAGGPAAQYF. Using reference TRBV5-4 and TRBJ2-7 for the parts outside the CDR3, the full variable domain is ETGVTQSPTHLIKTRGQQVTLRCSSQSGHNTVSWYQQALGQGPQFIFQYYREEENGRGNFPPRFSGLQFPNYSSELNVNALELDDSALYLCASSPTGLAGGPAAQYFGPGTRLTVT.

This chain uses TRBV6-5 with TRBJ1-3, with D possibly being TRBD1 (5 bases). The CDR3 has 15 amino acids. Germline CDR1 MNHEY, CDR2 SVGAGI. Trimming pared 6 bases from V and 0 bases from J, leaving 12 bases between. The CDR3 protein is CASRQDIHSGNTIYF. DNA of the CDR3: TGTGCCAGCAGGCAGGACATTCACTCTGGAAACACCATATATTTT.

The CDR3 sequence: CASSLSPGGNEQYF. CDR3 bases: TGTGCCAGCAGCTTATCGCCAGGGGGGAACGAGCAGTACTTC. The rearrangement uses TRBV7-6 and TRBJ2-7, with D possibly matching TRBD1 (7 bases). Germline assignment: CDR1 SGHVS and CDR2 FNYEAQ. The germline V and J ends were trimmed by 2 bases and 5 bases, with 13 bases remaining between them. The CDR3 totals 14 residues.